The 21 T cell receptor beta chains reported below all come from one sample, sequenced in a study of cytomegalovirus exposure and HLA in healthy donors. Here immunoSEQ multiplex PCR was the method, and the copy in TCRdb shows in-frame clones only, minus some. The repertoire holds hundreds of thousands of clones, with roughly 87% as singletons. Material: PBMCs. All receptors come from a young woman in good health and CMV-seropositive.

The rearrangement links TRBV5-1 to TRBJ2-3, with D possibly matching TRBD1 (6 bases). The V end lost 4 bases, the J end lost 4 bases, and 13 bases lay between the germline ends. The germline gives CDR1 SGHRS, CDR2 YFSETQ. The CDR3 length is 14 residues. CDR3 loop: CASSPAGTPDTQYF. CDR3 nucleotides: TGCGCCAGCAGCCCCGCCGGGACACCAGATACGCAGTATTTT. The variable domain in full, with the rest retrieved from reference TRBV5-1 and TRBJ2-3, is KAGVTQTPRYLIKTRGQQVTLSCSPISGHRSVSWYQQTPGQGLQFLFEYFSETQRNKGNFPGRFSGRQFSNSRSEMNVSTLELGDSALYLCASSPAGTPDTQYFGPGTRLTVL.

The V gene is TRBV28, the J gene TRBJ2-7; the D gene is possibly TRBD1 (6 bases). CDR1 MDHEN and CDR2 SYDVKM come from the germline V gene. Trimming left V 7 bases short and J 0 bases short, with 13 bases between. The CDR3 is 14 amino acids. CDR3 region: CASIQGFSSYEQYF. The CDR3, as DNA: TGTGCCAGCATACAGGGCTTCAGCTCCTACGAGCAGTACTTC. Combining the CDR3 with reference TRBV28 and TRBJ2-7 gives the whole variable domain DVKVTQSSRYLVKRTGEKVFLECVQDMDHENMFWYRQDPGLGLRLIYFSYDVKMKEKGDIPEGYSVSREKKERFSLILESASTNQTSMYLCASIQGFSSYEQYFGPGTRLTVT.

This chain uses TRBV4-1 with TRBJ2-7, with TRBD1 matching over 11 bases. CDR3 length: 16 residues. With 0 bases clipped from V and 7 bases from J, the junction kept 8 bases outside the gene matches. Germline CDR1 reads MGHRA; CDR2 reads YSYEKL. This chain's CDR3 is CASSQDLGQGALEQYF. In DNA form, the CDR3 reads TGCGCCAGCAGCCAAGATTTAGGACAGGGGGCTTTGGAGCAGTACTTC.

This chain joins TRBV5-1 and TRBJ2-5, with D perhaps TRBD2 (5 bases). The CDR3 has 16 amino acids. Trimming left V 1 base short and J 2 bases short, with 15 bases between. Germline values: CDR1 SGHRS, CDR2 YFSETQ. CDR3 amino acids: CASSLRSWPGQETQYF. DNA for the CDR3: TGCGCCAGCAGCTTGAGGAGTTGGCCGGGGCAAGAGACCCAGTACTTC.

This chain connects TRBV11-2 to TRBJ1-2, with D uncertain. Germline CDR1 and CDR2: SGHAT and FQNNGV. V gave up 5 bases and J gave up 7 bases, with 8 bases separating them. The CDR3 length is 11 residues. CDR3 sequence: CASSRAVGYTF. The CDR3 DNA reads as TGTGCCAGCAGCCGAGCGGTTGGCTACACCTTC.

The chain recombines TRBV7-9 with TRBJ2-7; D possibly corresponds to TRBD2 (6 bases). CDR1 is SEHNR, CDR2 FQNEAQ, per germline (reference sequence). The CDR3 spans 12 residues. The V end lost 4 bases, the J end lost 3 bases, and 7 bases lay between the germline ends. CDR3 sequence (DNA): TGTGCCAGCAGCTGGCGGGGCTACGAGCAGTACTTC. Encoded protein: CASSWRGYEQYF.

The V and J genes are TRBV5-1 and TRBJ2-1; weak D call: TRBD1 (5 bases). Germline assignment: CDR1 SGHRS and CDR2 YFSETQ. V lost 0 bases to trimming and J lost 7 bases, with 8 bases between them. The CDR3 runs to 13 residues. The chain's CDR3 is CASSLGRANEQFF. The CDR3 DNA reads as TGCGCCAGCAGCTTGGGCAGGGCGAATGAGCAGTTCTTC. Full variable domain (remainder filled in from reference TRBV5-1 and TRBJ2-1): KAGVTQTPRYLIKTRGQQVTLSCSPISGHRSVSWYQQTPGQGLQFLFEYFSETQRNKGNFPGRFSGRQFSNSRSEMNVSTLELGDSALYLCASSLGRANEQFFGPGTRLTVL.

This clone was detected once. J is TRBJ1-5 and V is TRBV4-1; perhaps TRBD1 as D (6 bases). The germline V gene encodes CDR1 MGHRA and CDR2 YSYEKL. The CDR3 extends over 16 amino acids. The V end lost 4 bases, the J end lost 3 bases, and 16 bases lay between the germline ends. CDR3 nucleotides: TGCGCCAGCAGCCTGCCCTCTGCAGGGGTCAATCAGCCCCAGCATTTT. It is translated as CASSLPSAGVNQPQHF.

The rearrangement links TRBV6-1 to TRBJ2-5; D may be TRBD2 (6 bases). From germline, CDR1 is MNHNS and CDR2 SASEGT. The V gene lost 7 bases and the J gene lost 3 bases, with 12 bases spanning the gap. The CDR3 spans 13 residues. In DNA form, the CDR3 reads TGTGCCAGCACCGGGGGATGGAAAGAGACCCAGTACTTC. It specifies CASTGGWKETQYF.

The chain combines TRBV12-5 with TRBJ1-2; 8 bases line up with TRBD1. The CDR3 loop spans 15 amino acids. The junction had 5 bases not matched to a gene; V was cut back by 1 base and J by 4 bases. Germline V CDR1 and CDR2: LGHNT, FRNRAP. The CDR3 reads CASGLGTGMVYGYTF. The CDR3 bases are TGTGCTAGTGGTTTGGGGACAGGGATGGTCTATGGCTACACCTTC.

The rearrangement joins TRBV9 to TRBJ2-7, with 7 bases fitting TRBD1. Trimming took 1 base from V and 0 from J; bases not matched to a gene: 7. The length of the CDR3 is 16 residues. The germline gives CDR1 SGDLS, CDR2 YYNGEE. The DNA of the CDR3 is TGTGCCAGCAGCGTAAGGGAAGGGGACAGCTCCTACGAGCAGTACTTC. Protein product: CASSVREGDSSYEQYF.

This clone appeared a few times. The chain is built from TRBV11-2 and TRBJ2-7, with 7 bases that match TRBD1. Trimming removed 2 bases from V and 7 bases from J; junction bases left unmatched: 8. Germline lookup yields CDR1 SGHAT and CDR2 FQNNGV. The CDR3 length is 14 residues. The CDR3 sequence: CASSLLGQASEQYF. As DNA, the CDR3 is TGTGCCAGCAGCTTACTAGGACAGGCGAGTGAGCAGTACTTC.

The chain combines TRBV11-3 with TRBJ2-5; 8 bases fit TRBD1. The germline V gene encodes CDR1 SGHNT and CDR2 YENEEA. Trimming at V came to 5 bases and at J to 2 bases, leaving 10 bases not matched to a gene. The CDR3 runs 16 residues. The CDR3 loop reads CASSLRTGQGQETQYF. The DNA of the CDR3 is TGTGCCAGCAGCCTACGGACAGGACAGGGACAAGAGACCCAGTACTTC.

The rearrangement joins TRBV18 to TRBJ1-1; D possibly corresponds to TRBD1 (6 bases). Trimming left V 1 base short and J 3 bases short, with 15 bases between. CDR1 KGHSH and CDR2 LQKENI come from the germline V gene. The length of the CDR3 is 16 residues. This chain's CDR3 is CASSPLGGGTYTEAFF. In DNA, the CDR3 is TGTGCCAGCTCACCACTGGGAGGGGGGACCTACACTGAAGCTTTCTTT.

This clone occurred once. This chain joins TRBV4-1 and TRBJ1-1, with D tentatively TRBD1 (6 bases). This CDR3 comprises 14 residues. Trimming stripped 4 bases from V and 4 bases from J, with 13 bases between. Germline V gene data show CDR1 as MGHRA and CDR2 as YSYEKL. CDR3 in amino acids: CASSPRRGGTEAFF. DNA of the CDR3: TGCGCCAGCAGCCCAAGAAGAGGGGGCACTGAAGCTTTCTTT.

V usage is TRBV4-1 and J usage is TRBJ2-3; 8 bases match TRBD1. V gave up 5 bases and J gave up 4 bases; unmatched junction bases: 5. Germline V CDR1 and CDR2: MGHRA, YSYEKL. This CDR3 has 14 amino acids. The CDR3 is CASSTGTGADTQYF. Here the CDR3 DNA reads TGCGCCAGCAGCACCGGGACAGGAGCAGATACGCAGTATTTT.

This rearrangement joins TRBV27 to TRBJ2-1; D gene unclear. The CDR3 is 13 amino acids. Trimming stripped 2 bases from V and 5 bases from J, with 7 bases between. CDR1 is MNHEY and CDR2 is SMNVEV in the germline V gene (reference sequence). The CDR3 coding sequence is TGTGCCAGCAGTTTAAGCATAAACAATGAGCAGTTCTTC. It is translated as CASSLSINNEQFF.

The chain employs TRBV19 and TRBJ2-7; possible D gene TRBD2, 5 bases. This CDR3 is built from 13 residues. Deletions cut 7 bases from V and 6 bases from J, with 16 bases between. In germline, CDR1 is LNHDA, CDR2 SQIVND (reference sequence). The CDR3 loop reads CASIPPSGSEQYF. CDR3 DNA: TGTGCCAGTATCCCCCCGTCGGGATCCGAGCAGTACTTC.

The table lists this clone with a few counts. V gene TRBV6-4 combines with J gene TRBJ2-3, with 7 bases fitting TRBD2. Germline CDR1 is MRHNA and CDR2 is SNTAGT. The CDR3 contains 15 residues. The junction had 0 bases not matched to a gene; V was cut back by 0 bases and J by 0 bases. Here the CDR3 reads CASSDSAGSTDTQYF. The CDR3 nucleotides read TGTGCCAGCAGTGACTCAGCGGGAAGCACAGATACGCAGTATTTT.

The J gene is TRBJ2-3, the V gene TRBV5-1; the match to TRBD2 covers 12 bases. Germline CDR1 and CDR2: SGHRS and YFSETQ. There are 15 residues in the CDR3. V lost 5 bases to trimming and J lost 4 bases; unmatched junction nucleotides: 5. The DNA of the CDR3 is TGCGCCAGCAGTACCGGACTAGCGGGACCAGATACGCAGTATTTT. Its translation is CASSTGLAGPDTQYF.

The chain is built from TRBV4-1 and TRBJ1-4; 11 bases are a match to TRBD1. J lost 12 bases, V lost 3 bases, and 6 bases had no gene match. The CDR3 covers 14 residues. From germline, CDR1 is MGHRA and CDR2 YSYEKL. The CDR3 spells CASSHRDRGSELFF. Here the CDR3 DNA reads TGCGCCAGCAGCCACCGGGACAGGGGGTCAGAACTGTTTTTT.